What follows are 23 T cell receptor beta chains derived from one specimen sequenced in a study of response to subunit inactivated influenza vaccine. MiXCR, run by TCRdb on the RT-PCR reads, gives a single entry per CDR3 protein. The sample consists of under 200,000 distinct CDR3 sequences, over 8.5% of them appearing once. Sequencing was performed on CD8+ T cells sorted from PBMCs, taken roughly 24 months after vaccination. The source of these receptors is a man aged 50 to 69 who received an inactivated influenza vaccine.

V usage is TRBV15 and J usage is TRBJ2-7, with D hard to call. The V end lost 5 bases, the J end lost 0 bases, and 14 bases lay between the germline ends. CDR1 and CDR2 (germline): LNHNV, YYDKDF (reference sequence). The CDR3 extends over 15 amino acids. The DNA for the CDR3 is TGTGCCACCAGCTCACAGCCATCGAGCTCCTACGAGCAGTACTTC. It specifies CATSSQPSSSYEQYF.

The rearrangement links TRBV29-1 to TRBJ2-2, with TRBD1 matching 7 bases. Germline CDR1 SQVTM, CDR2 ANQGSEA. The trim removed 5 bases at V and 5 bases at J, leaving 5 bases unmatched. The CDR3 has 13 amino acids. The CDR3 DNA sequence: TGCAGCGTTACAGGGGTAGGGACCGGGGAGCTGTTTTTT. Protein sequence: CSVTGVGTGELFF.

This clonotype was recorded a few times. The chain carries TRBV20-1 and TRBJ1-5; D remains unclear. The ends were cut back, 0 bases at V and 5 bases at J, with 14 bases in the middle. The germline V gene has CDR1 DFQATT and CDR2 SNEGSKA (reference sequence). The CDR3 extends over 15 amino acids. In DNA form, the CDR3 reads TGCAGTGCTAGAGATCTTTTCAGCGCGGATCAGCCCCAGCATTTT. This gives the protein CSARDLFSADQPQHF.

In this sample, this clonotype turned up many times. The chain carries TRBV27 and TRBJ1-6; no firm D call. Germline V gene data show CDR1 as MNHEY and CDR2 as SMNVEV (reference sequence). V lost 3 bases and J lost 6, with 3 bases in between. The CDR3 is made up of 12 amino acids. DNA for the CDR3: TGTGCCAGCAGTTTCATTAATTCACCCCTCCACTTT. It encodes CASSFINSPLHF.

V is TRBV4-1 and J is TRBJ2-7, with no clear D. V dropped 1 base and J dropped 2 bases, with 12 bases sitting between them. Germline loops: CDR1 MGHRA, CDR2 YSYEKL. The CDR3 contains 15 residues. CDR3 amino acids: CASSQVFGGTYEQYF. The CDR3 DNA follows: TGCGCCAGCAGCCAAGTCTTTGGCGGAACCTACGAGCAGTACTTC.

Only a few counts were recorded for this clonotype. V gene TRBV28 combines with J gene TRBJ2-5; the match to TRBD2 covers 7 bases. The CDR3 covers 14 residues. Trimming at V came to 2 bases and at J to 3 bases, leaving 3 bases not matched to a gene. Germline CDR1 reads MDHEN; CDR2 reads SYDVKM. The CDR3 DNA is TGTGCCAGCAGTTTACGGGGGGAGGAAGAGACCCAGTACTTC. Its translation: CASSLRGEEETQYF.

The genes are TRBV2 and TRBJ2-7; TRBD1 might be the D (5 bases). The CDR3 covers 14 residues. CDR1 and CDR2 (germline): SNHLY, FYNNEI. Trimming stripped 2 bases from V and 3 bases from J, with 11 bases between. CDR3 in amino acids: CASSERQGHYEQYF. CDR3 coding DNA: TGTGCCAGCAGTGAAAGGCAGGGCCACTACGAGCAGTACTTC.

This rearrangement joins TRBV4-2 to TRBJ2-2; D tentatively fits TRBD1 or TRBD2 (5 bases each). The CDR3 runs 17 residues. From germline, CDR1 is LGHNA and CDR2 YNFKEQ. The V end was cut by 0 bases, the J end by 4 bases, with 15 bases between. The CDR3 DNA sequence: TGTGCCAGCAGCCAAGATCGGGGCAGGGTCGGCACCGGGGAGCTGTTTTTT. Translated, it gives CASSQDRGRVGTGELFF.

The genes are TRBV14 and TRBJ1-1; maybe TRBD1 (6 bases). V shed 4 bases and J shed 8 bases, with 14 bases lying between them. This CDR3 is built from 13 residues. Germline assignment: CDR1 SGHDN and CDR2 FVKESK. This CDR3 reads CASSRSTGKEAFF. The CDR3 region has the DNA TGTGCCAGCAGCCGATCTACAGGGAAAGAAGCTTTCTTT.

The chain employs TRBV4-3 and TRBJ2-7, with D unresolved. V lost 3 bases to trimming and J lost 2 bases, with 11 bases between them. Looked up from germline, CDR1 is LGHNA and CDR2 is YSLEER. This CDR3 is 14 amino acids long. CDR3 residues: CASSQTTVTYEQYF. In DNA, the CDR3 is TGCGCCAGCAGCCAGACGACGGTTACCTACGAGCAGTACTTC.

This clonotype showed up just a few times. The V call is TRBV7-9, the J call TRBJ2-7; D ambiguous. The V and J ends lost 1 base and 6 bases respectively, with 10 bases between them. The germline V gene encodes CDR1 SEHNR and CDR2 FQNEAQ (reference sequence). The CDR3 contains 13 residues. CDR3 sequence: CASSLEGTSEQYF. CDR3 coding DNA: TGTGCCAGCAGCTTAGAGGGTACGAGCGAGCAGTACTTC.

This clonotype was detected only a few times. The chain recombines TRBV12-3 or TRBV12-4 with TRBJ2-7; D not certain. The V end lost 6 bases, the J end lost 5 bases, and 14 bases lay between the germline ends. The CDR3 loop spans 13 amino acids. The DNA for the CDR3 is TGTGCCAGCAGCCTAAACCCTGCCCACGAGCAGTACTTC. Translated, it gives CASSLNPAHEQYF.

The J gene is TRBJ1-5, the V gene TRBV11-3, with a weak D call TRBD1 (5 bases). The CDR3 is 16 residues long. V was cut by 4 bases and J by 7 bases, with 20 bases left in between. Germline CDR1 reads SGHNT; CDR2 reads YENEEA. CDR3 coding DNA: TGTGCCAGCAGCTCGCAAACTTGCAGGGACGGGCAGCCCCAGCATTTT. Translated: CASSSQTCRDGQPQHF.

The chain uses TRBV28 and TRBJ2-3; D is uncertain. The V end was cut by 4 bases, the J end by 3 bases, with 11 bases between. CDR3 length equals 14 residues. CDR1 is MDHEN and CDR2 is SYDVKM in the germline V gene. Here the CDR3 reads CASSWFGRTDTQYF. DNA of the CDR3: TGTGCCAGCAGTTGGTTCGGTAGGACAGATACGCAGTATTTT.

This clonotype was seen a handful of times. CDR3 protein: CASLLDGTPKDTEAFF. In DNA, the CDR3 is TGTGCCAGTCTGTTAGACGGAACACCCAAGGACACTGAAGCTTTCTTT. The rearrangement joins TRBV21-1 to TRBJ1-1. TRBV21-1 is a documented pseudogene. The CDR3 has 16 amino acids.

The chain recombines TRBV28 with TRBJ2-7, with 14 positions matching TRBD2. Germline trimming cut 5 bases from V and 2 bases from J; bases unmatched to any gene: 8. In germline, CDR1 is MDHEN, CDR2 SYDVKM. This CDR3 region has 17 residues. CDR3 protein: CASSPGLAGGLTYEQYF. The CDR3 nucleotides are TGTGCCAGCAGTCCCGGACTAGCGGGAGGCCTAACCTACGAGCAGTACTTC.

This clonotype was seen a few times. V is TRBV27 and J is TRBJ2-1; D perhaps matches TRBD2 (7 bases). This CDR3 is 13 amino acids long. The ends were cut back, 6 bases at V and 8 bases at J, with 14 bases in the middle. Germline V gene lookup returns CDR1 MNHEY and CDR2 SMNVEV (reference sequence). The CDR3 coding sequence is TGTGCCAGCAGCCTACTAGGGGGGGATGAGCAGTTCTTC. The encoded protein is CASSLLGGDEQFF.

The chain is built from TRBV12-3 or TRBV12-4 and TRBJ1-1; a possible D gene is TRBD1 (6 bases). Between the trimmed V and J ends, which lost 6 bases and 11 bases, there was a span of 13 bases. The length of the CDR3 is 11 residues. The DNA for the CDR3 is TGTGCCAGCAGGACAGGCGGGTGGGCTTTCTTT. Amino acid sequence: CASRTGGWAFF.

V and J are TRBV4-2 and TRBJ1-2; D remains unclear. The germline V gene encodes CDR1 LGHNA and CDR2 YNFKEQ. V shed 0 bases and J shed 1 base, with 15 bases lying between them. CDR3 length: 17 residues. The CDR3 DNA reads TGTGCCAGCAGCCAAGAGGGTGGAGGGATTTTTAACTATGGCTACACCTTC. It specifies CASSQEGGGIFNYGYTF.

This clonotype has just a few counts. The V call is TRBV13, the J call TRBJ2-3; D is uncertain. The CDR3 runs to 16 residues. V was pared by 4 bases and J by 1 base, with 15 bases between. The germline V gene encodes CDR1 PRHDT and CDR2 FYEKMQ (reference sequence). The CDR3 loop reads CASSSRTAPGTDTQYF. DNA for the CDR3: TGTGCCAGCAGCTCCCGGACGGCCCCTGGCACAGATACGCAGTATTTT.

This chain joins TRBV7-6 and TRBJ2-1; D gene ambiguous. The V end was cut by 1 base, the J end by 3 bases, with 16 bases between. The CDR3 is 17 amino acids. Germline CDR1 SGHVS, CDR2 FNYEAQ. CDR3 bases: TGTGCCAGCAGCTTAGGCGGTGGGTTTTATGGCTACAATGAGCAGTTCTTC. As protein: CASSLGGGFYGYNEQFF.

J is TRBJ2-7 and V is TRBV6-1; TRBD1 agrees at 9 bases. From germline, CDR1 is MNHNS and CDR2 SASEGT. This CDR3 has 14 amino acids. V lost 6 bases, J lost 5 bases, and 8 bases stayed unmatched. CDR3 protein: CASRKGTGMDEQYF. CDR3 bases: TGTGCCAGCAGGAAAGGGACAGGGATGGACGAGCAGTACTTC.

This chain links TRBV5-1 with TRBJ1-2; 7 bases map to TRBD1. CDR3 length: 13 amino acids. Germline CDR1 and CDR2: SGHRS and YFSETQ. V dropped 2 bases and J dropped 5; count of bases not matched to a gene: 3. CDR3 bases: TGCGCCAGCAGCTTCCAGGGGGGGTATGGCTACACCTTC. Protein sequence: CASSFQGGYGYTF.